This TCR beta chain was sequenced during a study of blood T cell repertoires in COVID-19. Study overall: Sites in the United States, Italy and Spain provided acute and convalescent COVID-19 samples. In each case, the material was cDNA or gDNA derived from T cells, B-cell-depleted T cells, or PBMCs.

There are 13 residues in the CDR3. Germline CDR1 is MNHEY and CDR2 is SVGAGI. Trimming shortened V by 2 bases and J by 4 bases, and 8 bases separated the two germline ends. This clone was seen once. Produced via immunoSEQ multiplex PCR; TCRdb's table is partial and in-frame only. The sample includes about 380,000 clones, about 90% of them seen just once. Assignment of participants to cohorts was predicated upon participant-reported clinical history. The clonotype comes from a man aged 30 to 39 who had recovered from COVID-19. Sequencing was carried out using PBMCs or T cells enriched from blood (not recorded which). V is TRBV6-5 and J is TRBJ1-2, with D perhaps TRBD1 (6 bases). The CDR3 loop is CASSYGRGYGYTF. The CDR3 nucleotides read TGTGCCAGCAGTTACGGCAGGGGCTATGGCTACACCTTC.